This TCR beta chain was identified during a study of T cell responses to AZD1222 COVID-19 vaccine. Broader study findings: Clonal diversity was possibly underestimated, and white British individuals and females predominated among donors. Following two doses of AZD1222, Spike-specific TCR breadth and depth rose.

The CDR3 loop spans 15 amino acids. Per the germline V gene, CDR1 is SGHRS and CDR2 is YFSETQ. V was clipped by 2 bases and J by 3 bases, with 13 bases between them. The protocol was immunoSEQ multiplex PCR, while the TCRdb copy is restricted to in-frame clones and leaves out a portion. The top ten hold around 3% of the sample, which has roughly 150,000 clones, approximately 90% seen once. Worth noting for this clone: Its specificity is not known.

The sequenced sample was peripheral blood, obtained 28 days after the second AZD1222 dose. The sequence was collected from an adult who received the AZD1222 COVID-19 vaccine. The V call is TRBV5-1, the J call TRBJ2-3, with D tentatively TRBD1 or TRBD2 (5 bases each). In DNA, the CDR3 is TGCGCCAGCAGCTTAGGGGCTAGCCTAACAGATACGCAGTATTTT. Translated, it gives CASSLGASLTDTQYF. The whole variable domain, remainder taken from reference TRBV5-1 and TRBJ2-3, is KAGVTQTPRYLIKTRGQQVTLSCSPISGHRSVSWYQQTPGQGLQFLFEYFSETQRNKGNFPGRFSGRQFSNSRSEMNVSTLELGDSALYLCASSLGASLTDTQYFGPGTRLTVL.